This entry lists 30 T cell receptor beta chains sequenced from one sample in a study of T cells after yellow fever vaccination. TCRdb re-derived calls from the 5' RACE reads in MiXCR, one entry per CDR3 protein. The table shows just over 250,000 distinct CDR3 sequences, with around 4.9% occurring only once. The specimen comprised CD4+ T cells sorted from PBMCs, sampled on the day of the yellow fever booster vaccination. These receptors were taken from a man aged 18 to 30 who received the YFV17D yellow fever vaccine.

This clonotype has just a few counts. The chain links TRBV6-6 to TRBJ1-6; possible D gene TRBD1, 6 bases. The CDR3 extends over 13 amino acids. V lost 6 bases, J lost 10 bases, and 13 bases lay in between. Germline-derived CDR1 and CDR2 are MNHNY and SVGAGI (reference sequence). The CDR3 protein is CASSYPGDSPLHF. The CDR3 DNA follows: TGTGCCAGCAGCTACCCAGGGGACTCACCCCTCCACTTT.

This clonotype was seen repeatedly, ten times or more. In DNA form, the CDR3 reads TGTGCCAGCAGTTACTCGCCGGGACGGGGGACCCACGAGCAGTACTTC. This sequence encodes CASSYSPGRGTHEQYF. This chain links TRBV6-2 or TRBV6-3 with TRBJ2-7, with D maybe TRBD2 (6 bases). The CDR3 spans 16 residues. Germline V lookup: CDR1 MNHEY, CDR2 SVGEGT. The V gene lost 0 bases and the J gene lost 5 bases, with 17 bases spanning the gap.

This clonotype was detected ten times or more. The chain employs TRBV5-1 and TRBJ1-1, with no clear D. Germline-derived CDR1 and CDR2 are SGHRS and YFSETQ. Trimming pared 0 bases from V and 1 base from J, leaving 7 bases between. The CDR3 has 14 residues. CDR3 region: CASSLDSGNTEAFF. CDR3 nucleotides: TGCGCCAGCAGCTTGGACTCCGGGAACACTGAAGCTTTCTTT. The full variable domain, its missing parts supplied by reference TRBV5-1 and TRBJ1-1, is KAGVTQTPRYLIKTRGQQVTLSCSPISGHRSVSWYQQTPGQGLQFLFEYFSETQRNKGNFPGRFSGRQFSNSRSEMNVSTLELGDSALYLCASSLDSGNTEAFFGQGTRLTVV.

The genes are TRBV12-3 or TRBV12-4 and TRBJ2-3, with TRBD2 identical over 7 bases. The CDR3 spans 13 residues. V shed 10 bases and J 4 bases; nucleotides not matched to a gene: 8. DNA of the CDR3: TGTGCCACCCAACGGGGGGAGGCAGATACGCAGTATTTT. Translating it yields CATQRGEADTQYF.

This clonotype was found many times. The chain has TRBV18 and TRBJ2-2, with D uncertain. Germline V gene lookup returns CDR1 KGHSH and CDR2 LQKENI. The V and J ends lost 6 bases and 0 bases respectively, with 2 bases between them. The CDR3 sequence is 12 residues long. The CDR3 coding sequence is TGTGCCAGCTCTACGAACACCGGGGAGCTGTTTTTT. It codes for CASSTNTGELFF.

The CDR3 here is CASSRLAGENEQYF. The CDR3 DNA follows: TGTGCCAGCAGCCGACTAGCGGGGGAGAACGAGCAGTACTTC. The chain recombines TRBV7-2 with TRBJ2-7; TRBD2 matches 12 bases. Germline loops: CDR1 SGHTA, CDR2 FQGNSA. V shed 5 bases, J shed 5 bases, and the junction held 4 bases outside the gene matches. This CDR3 has 14 amino acids.

This clonotype appeared a few times. The chain is built from TRBV20-1 and TRBJ2-5; no clear D. V was shortened by 6 bases and J by 1 base, with 9 bases between the two germline ends. Germline V gives CDR1 DFQATT, CDR2 SNEGSKA (reference sequence). The CDR3 is 12 residues long. The CDR3 spells CSAAVLQETQYF. CDR3 nucleotide sequence: TGCAGTGCCGCGGTCCTCCAAGAGACCCAGTACTTC.

This clonotype has a count of ten or more. CDR3 in amino acids: CASSLAGTGGETQYF. CDR3 nucleotide sequence: TGCGCCAGCAGCTTGGCCGGGACAGGGGGCGAGACCCAGTACTTC. The V call is TRBV5-1, the J call TRBJ2-5, with 12 bases lining up with TRBD1. The trim removed 0 bases at V and 5 bases at J, leaving 2 bases unmatched. The CDR3 is 15 amino acids. Germline-derived CDR1 and CDR2 are SGHRS and YFSETQ. Full variable domain (rest looked up from reference TRBV5-1 and TRBJ2-5): KAGVTQTPRYLIKTRGQQVTLSCSPISGHRSVSWYQQTPGQGLQFLFEYFSETQRNKGNFPGRFSGRQFSNSRSEMNVSTLELGDSALYLCASSLAGTGGETQYFGPGTRLLVL.

This clonotype was seen only a few times. The rearrangement joins TRBV7-3 to TRBJ1-1; D uncertain. CDR1 is SGHTA, CDR2 FQGTGA, per germline. The V end lost 4 bases, the J end lost 4 bases, and 13 bases lay between the germline ends. There are 14 residues in the CDR3. This CDR3 reads CASSSLGRGTEAFF. CDR3 DNA sequence: TGTGCCAGCAGCTCCCTCGGGCGGGGCACTGAAGCTTTCTTT.

The table lists this clonotype with many counts. The chain is built from TRBV5-1 and TRBJ1-1; weak D call: TRBD1 (5 bases). The CDR3 length is 14 residues. Germline V gives CDR1 SGHRS, CDR2 YFSETQ. V was pared by 4 bases and J by 2 bases, with 12 bases between. The CDR3 region has the DNA TGCGCCAGCAGCGCACGGGACGGTAACACTGAAGCTTTCTTT. Encoded protein: CASSARDGNTEAFF.

V is TRBV29-1 and J is TRBJ2-5; 7 bases map to TRBD1. The V gene end was trimmed by 4 bases and the J gene end by 5 bases; junction bases not matched to a gene: 7. The V gene's germline CDR1 is SQVTM and CDR2 ANQGSEA. CDR3 length: 13 amino acids. The DNA of the CDR3 is TGCAGCGTTGGACAGGGAGCGAGGGAGACCCAGTACTTC. It translates to CSVGQGARETQYF.

Ten or more counts support this clonotype. The rearrangement links TRBV28 to TRBJ2-5; 7 nucleotides line up with TRBD2. The CDR3 sequence is 14 residues long. Trimming removed 6 bases from V and 0 bases from J; junction bases left unmatched: 4. In germline, CDR1 is MDHEN, CDR2 SYDVKM. The CDR3: CASRGRGYQETQYF. CDR3 nucleotides: TGTGCCAGCAGGGGGCGGGGGTACCAAGAGACCCAGTACTTC.

This clonotype was recorded at least ten times. The chain carries TRBV5-1 and TRBJ2-7, with D perhaps being TRBD1 or TRBD2 (5 bases each). With 2 bases removed from V and 2 bases from J, the gap between germline ends came to 14 bases. This CDR3 has 15 amino acids. Germline CDR1 is SGHRS and CDR2 is YFSETQ. The CDR3: CASSLGDGRAYEQYF. The CDR3 bases are TGCGCCAGCAGCTTAGGGGACGGACGGGCCTACGAGCAGTACTTC.

There are many counts of this clonotype. The chain is built from TRBV7-3 and TRBJ2-1, with TRBD1 identical over 8 bases. The CDR3 totals 16 residues. The V and J ends lost 6 bases and 0 bases, in that order; junction bases with no gene match: 7. Germline lookup yields CDR1 SGHTA and CDR2 FQGTGA. The CDR3 spells CASSTLTGASYNEQFF. CDR3 DNA sequence: TGTGCCAGCAGTACACTGACAGGGGCCTCCTACAATGAGCAGTTCTTC.

This clonotype has a handful of counts. The chain employs TRBV7-3 and TRBJ2-5; D remains ambiguous. There are 13 residues in the CDR3. V lost 1 base and J 4 bases, leaving 7 bases between the germline ends. Germline V lookup: CDR1 SGHTA, CDR2 FQGTGA. CDR3 in DNA: TGTGCCAGCAGCTTAAGGGTGAGAGAGACCCAGTACTTC. Its protein is CASSLRVRETQYF.

This clonotype has just a few counts. The V call is TRBV18, the J call TRBJ2-2; D unclear. Germline lookup yields CDR1 KGHSH and CDR2 LQKENI. This CDR3 is 15 amino acids long. Trimming removed 1 base at V and 3 bases at J, with 9 bases between. Written as DNA, the CDR3 is TGTGCCAGCTCACCACTGGAAGAGTACACCGGGGAGCTGTTTTTT. Its translation is CASSPLEEYTGELFF.

This clonotype has a count of ten or more. CDR3 sequence (DNA): TGTGCCAGCAGCTCAGCACTAGCGGGCACAGATACGCAGTATTTT. Protein product: CASSSALAGTDTQYF. The gene calls are TRBV5-5 and TRBJ2-3, with TRBD2 identical over 8 bases. V lost 3 bases to trimming and J lost 1 base; unmatched junction nucleotides: 4. The CDR3 extends over 15 amino acids. CDR1 and CDR2 (germline): SGHKS, YYEKEE (reference sequence).

This clonotype was detected many times. The gene calls are TRBV21-1 and TRBJ2-3; TRBD1 reflects the table's D call only, with no check against the DNA. TRBV21-1 is reported as a pseudogene. The CDR3 is 13 amino acids. CDR3 DNA sequence: TGTGCCAGCCTCCTCGCCGGGGCAGATACGCAGTATTTT. Amino acid sequence: CASLLAGADTQYF.

The rearrangement uses TRBV18 and TRBJ1-4; maybe TRBD1 (5 bases). V was trimmed by 5 bases and J by 8 bases, leaving 15 bases between them. CDR1 and CDR2 from the germline V gene are KGHSH and LQKENI. This CDR3 spans 14 amino acids. The CDR3 nucleotides are TGTGCCAGCTCAGTAGGGGCCCCCAAAGAAAAACTGTTTTTT. This sequence encodes CASSVGAPKEKLFF.

The rearrangement uses TRBV27 and TRBJ2-7; the match to TRBD1 covers 9 bases. Germline V gene sequence: CDR1 MNHEY, CDR2 SMNVEV (reference sequence). This CDR3 comprises 18 residues. V was pared by 5 bases and J by 1 base, with 15 bases of the junction left unmatched. CDR3 nucleotides: TGTGCCAGCAGTCCAAGACAGGGGGTATTTTTTGGGTCCTACGAGCAGTACGTC. This codes for CASSPRQGVFFGSYEQYV.

The chain carries TRBV18 and TRBJ1-5; D may be TRBD1 (5 bases). Germline V gives CDR1 KGHSH, CDR2 LQKENI. Trimming removed 1 base at V and 5 bases at J, with 9 bases between. The CDR3 has 14 residues. The CDR3 here is CASSPQDRDQPQHF. As DNA, the CDR3 is TGTGCCAGCTCACCACAAGACAGAGATCAGCCCCAGCATTTT.

This clonotype showed up many times. V usage is TRBV7-9 and J usage is TRBJ1-6; D uncertain. Germline CDR1 reads SEHNR; CDR2 reads FQNEAQ (reference sequence). V gave up 5 bases and J gave up 0 bases, with 14 bases separating them. The CDR3 has 17 amino acids. CDR3 nucleotide sequence: TGTGCCAGCAGCCCCGTGCCAGGAAGCTCCTATAATTCACCCCTCCACTTT. Its translation is CASSPVPGSSYNSPLHF. Drawing the rest from reference TRBV7-9 and TRBJ1-6, the complete variable domain is DTGVSQNPRHKITKRGQNVTFRCDPISEHNRLYWYRQTLGQGPEFLTYFQNEAQLEKSRLLSDRFSAERPKGSFSTLEIQRTEQGDSAMYLCASSPVPGSSYNSPLHFGNGTRLTVT.

V and J are TRBV6-2 or TRBV6-3 and TRBJ2-7; D is unresolved. CDR1 MNHEY and CDR2 SVGEGT come from the germline V gene. V lost 6 bases, J lost 3 bases, and 9 bases lay in between. This CDR3 is built from 12 residues. The CDR3 reads CASSRDGYEQYF. The DNA for the CDR3 is TGTGCCAGCAGCCGAGACGGCTACGAGCAGTACTTC.

J is TRBJ2-3 and V is TRBV7-2; 10 bases are shared with TRBD2. Germline values: CDR1 SGHTA, CDR2 FQGNSA. J gave up 6 bases and V 0 bases, and 9 bases lay outside the gene matches. CDR3 length equals 17 residues. CDR3 amino acids: CASSLAGPAGGQDTQYF. CDR3 DNA sequence: TGTGCCAGCAGCTTAGCAGGGCCAGCGGGGGGGCAGGATACGCAGTATTTT. The full variable domain, rest sourced from reference TRBV7-2 and TRBJ2-3, is GAGVSQSPSNKVTEKGKDVELRCDPISGHTALYWYRQSLGQGLEFLIYFQGNSAPDKSGLPSDRFSAERTGGSVSTLTIQRTQQEDSAVYLCASSLAGPAGGQDTQYFGPGTRLTVL.

DNA of the CDR3: TGTGCCATCAGTCCGGGACAGGGGAATGGCTACACCTTC. Its translation: CAISPGQGNGYTF. The J gene is TRBJ1-2, the V gene TRBV10-3; the match to TRBD1 covers 10 bases. This CDR3 is 13 amino acids long. From germline, CDR1 is ENHRY and CDR2 SYGVKD. The V gene end was trimmed by 5 bases and the J gene end by 6 bases; junction bases not matched to a gene: 3.

This clonotype occurred many times. The rearrangement joins TRBV5-6 to TRBJ2-5; TRBD1 matches at 7 bases. CDR1 is SGHDT, CDR2 YYEEEE, per germline. J lost 3 bases, V lost 5 bases, and 7 bases had no gene match. This CDR3 comprises 14 residues. The CDR3 region has the DNA TGTGCCAGCAGAAAGACAGGGTTGGAAGAGACCCAGTACTTC. Translating it yields CASRKTGLEETQYF. Based on the CDR3 plus reference TRBV5-6 and TRBJ2-5, the full variable domain is DAGVTQSPTHLIKTRGQQVTLRCSPKSGHDTVSWYQQALGQGPQFIFQYYEEEERQRGNFPDRFSGHQFPNYSSELNVNALLLGDSALYLCASRKTGLEETQYFGPGTRLLVL.

This clonotype was seen a few times. The chain combines TRBV4-1 with TRBJ1-2, with a tentative D call TRBD1 (5 bases). V lost 4 bases and J 2 bases, leaving 14 bases between the germline ends. The CDR3 is 15 amino acids. Germline V gene sequence: CDR1 MGHRA, CDR2 YSYEKL. CDR3 DNA sequence: TGCGCCAGCAGCCTCGGACAAGTTTTAAACTATGGCTACACCTTC. The encoded protein is CASSLGQVLNYGYTF.

This clonotype was seen at least ten times. This rearrangement joins TRBV28 to TRBJ2-1; D is perhaps TRBD1 (5 bases). Trimming took off 3 bases at V and 0 bases at J, with 9 bases between the two ends. CDR3 length: 15 residues. From germline, CDR1 is MDHEN and CDR2 SYDVKM. The CDR3: CASSFLTDSYNEQFF. CDR3 sequence (DNA): TGTGCCAGCAGTTTTTTGACAGACTCCTACAATGAGCAGTTCTTC.

The chain joins TRBV4-3 to TRBJ1-4; 8 bases line up with TRBD1. V shed 4 bases, J shed 11 bases, and the junction held 6 bases outside the gene matches. This CDR3 has 13 residues. Germline V gene data show CDR1 as LGHNA and CDR2 as YSLEER. The CDR3 is CASSLGTGYKLFF. The DNA of the CDR3 is TGCGCCAGCAGCCTCGGGACAGGCTATAAACTGTTTTTT.

The chain has TRBV5-1 and TRBJ2-1; 12 positions agree with TRBD2. Looked up from germline, CDR1 is SGHRS and CDR2 is YFSETQ. Unmatched junction bases numbered 10, after V lost 1 base and J lost 8 bases. The CDR3 has 17 amino acids. CDR3 coding DNA: TGCGCCAGCAGCTTGCAGCTAGCGGGGGGGCCAGTGGATGAGCAGTTCTTC. Encoded protein: CASSLQLAGGPVDEQFF.